What follows describes a single T cell receptor (beta chain). The antigen is unknown. These data belong to a study of shared clonotypes between healthy human individuals. Under the authors' procedure: ImmunoSEQ junction-only sequences lacked quality scores, so their filtering differed. Profiling relied on immunoSEQ multiplex PCR, and the TCRdb table lists in-frame clones only, not all of them. That table furnishes V, J and clone size, whereas the DNA furnished D and trimming. The sample yields about 1.1 million clones, 60% to 80% seen once. CDR3 length: 12 amino acids. V was shortened by 5 bases and J by 4 bases, with 8 bases between the two germline ends. Germline V lookup: CDR1 MDHEN, CDR2 SYDVKM. Notes on the study in general: An anticipated effect of sequencing depth on clonotype sharing among donors was recognized. Generally, naive subsets (rather than memory subsets) showed larger estimated richness.

Every contributor of samples was a Caucasian grown-up residing in Nashville, Tennessee. The chain couples TRBV28 to TRBJ1-2; the D is unclear. Sequenced: memory CD4+ T cells from PBMCs. The subset denotes: CD45RA-negative fraction. The TCR originated in a young man in good health. Some clones in this sample may be carry-over from other donors' samples. DNA of the CDR3: TGTGCCAGCAGTCAAAGGACCTATGGCTACACCTTC. It translates to CASSQRTYGYTF.